The 23 T cell receptor beta chains given below trace back to one sample, sequenced in a study of blood T cell repertoires in COVID-19. The protocol was immunoSEQ multiplex PCR, while the TCRdb copy is restricted to in-frame clones and leaves out a portion. The sample comprises 260,000 or so clones, 82% of which are singletons, and about 4.4% rests with the top ten. Material: peripheral blood. These receptors originate from a woman aged 70-85 years with acute or convalescent COVID-19.

The chain uses TRBV7-2 and TRBJ1-2; D may be TRBD1 (6 bases). This CDR3 region has 14 residues. Trimming cost V 3 bases and J 3 bases, with 11 bases left between them. In germline, CDR1 is SGHTA, CDR2 FQGNSA. The CDR3 DNA sequence: TGTGCCAGCAGCTTCCGGGACACGGACTATGGCTACACCTTC. This translates into CASSFRDTDYGYTF. Using reference TRBV7-2 and TRBJ1-2 for the parts outside the CDR3, the full variable domain is GAGVSQSPSNKVTEKGKDVELRCDPISGHTALYWYRQSLGQGLEFLIYFQGNSAPDKSGLPSDRFSAERTGGSVSTLTIQRTQQEDSAVYLCASSFRDTDYGYTFGSGTRLTVV.

The chain has TRBV5-8 and TRBJ1-5, with a weak D call TRBD1 (6 bases). This CDR3 is built from 15 residues. V was shortened by 0 bases and J by 4 bases, with 11 bases between the two germline ends. CDR1 and CDR2 from the germline V gene are SGHTS and YDEGEE. CDR3 sequence reads: CASSLEWTENQPQHF. The DNA of the CDR3 is TGTGCCAGCAGCTTGGAATGGACAGAGAATCAGCCCCAGCATTTT. Based on the CDR3 plus reference TRBV5-8 and TRBJ1-5, the full variable domain is EAGVTQSPTHLIKTRGQQATLRCSPISGHTSVYWYQQALGLGLQFLLWYDEGEERNRGNFPPRFSGRQFPNYSSELNVNALELEDSALYLCASSLEWTENQPQHFGDGTRLSIL.

J is TRBJ2-7 and V is TRBV15; tentatively, D is TRBD1 (5 bases). The V end lost 1 base, the J end lost 2 bases, and 9 bases lay between the germline ends. The V gene's germline CDR1 is LNHNV and CDR2 YYDKDF (reference sequence). This CDR3 has 14 residues. In nucleotides, the CDR3 is TGTGCCACCAGCAGAGCGGGCAGGGCCTACGAGCAGTACTTC. Translated: CATSRAGRAYEQYF.

The chain recombines TRBV15 with TRBJ2-1; D is possibly TRBD1 (6 bases). The CDR3 sequence is 13 residues long. Deletions cut 3 bases from V and 9 bases from J, with 12 bases between. CDR1 and CDR2 from the germline V gene are LNHNV and YYDKDF (reference sequence). CDR3 region: CATSRVQGREQFF. In DNA, the CDR3 is TGTGCCACCAGCAGGGTACAGGGCCGTGAGCAGTTCTTC.

The chain couples TRBV5-1 to TRBJ2-5; D remains ambiguous. V was cut by 1 base and J by 4 bases, with 8 bases left in between. Germline CDR1 is SGHRS and CDR2 is YFSETQ. CDR3 length equals 13 residues. The DNA for the CDR3 is TGCGCCAGCAGCTTGTCAGATGGAGAGACCCAGTACTTC. Amino acids: CASSLSDGETQYF.

To note about this clone: This sample includes further DNA sequences coding for the same CDR3. The rearrangement uses TRBV27 and TRBJ1-5, with D tentatively TRBD1 (5 bases). The CDR3 sequence is 14 residues long. Germline V gives CDR1 MNHEY, CDR2 SMNVEV (reference sequence). Trimming took off 2 bases at V and 6 bases at J, with 11 bases between the two ends. CDR3 amino acids: CASSLEGRGQPQHF. The CDR3 coding sequence is TGTGCCAGCAGTTTAGAGGGGAGGGGTCAGCCCCAGCATTTT.

The sample holds one count of this clone. The rearrangement uses TRBV25-1 and TRBJ1-2; D is uncertain. CDR1 is MGHDK, CDR2 SYGVNS, per germline. V was pared by 5 bases and J by 1 base, with 11 bases between. This CDR3 region has 14 residues. The CDR3 DNA sequence: TGTGCCAGCAGTCGCAGGTCCCATAACTATGGCTACACCTTC. Its protein is CASSRRSHNYGYTF.

The gene calls are TRBV18 and TRBJ1-1; D is unclear. The CDR3 is made up of 14 amino acids. The V end lost 4 bases, the J end lost 7 bases, and 16 bases lay between the germline ends. Germline CDR1 KGHSH, CDR2 LQKENI. The CDR3 DNA follows: TGTGCCAGCTCACTCTCCCAGCGGCATAGTGAAGCTTTCTTT. Translated: CASSLSQRHSEAFF.

CDR3 bases: TGTGCCAGCAGCCACCGCGGGTACGGAACTATTAACTATGGCTACACCTTC. This translates into CASSHRGYGTINYGYTF. The rearrangement uses TRBV4-2 and TRBJ1-2; D unclear. Per germline, CDR1 LGHNA and CDR2 YNFKEQ. Deletions cut 3 bases from V and 1 base from J, with 18 bases between. This CDR3 is built from 17 residues.

The gene calls are TRBV9 and TRBJ1-2; the D gene is possibly TRBD1 (6 bases). Germline CDR1 SGDLS, CDR2 YYNGEE. CDR3 length: 14 amino acids. Trimming took 4 bases from V and 7 from J, leaving 17 bases between them. This CDR3 reads CASSFGQTPSGYTF. The CDR3 region has the DNA TGTGCCAGCAGCTTCGGACAGACTCCTAGTGGCTACACCTTC.

V and J are TRBV15 and TRBJ1-1, with 8 bases aligning to TRBD1. This CDR3 region has 15 residues. The trim removed 5 bases at V and 14 bases at J, leaving 19 bases unmatched. CDR1 and CDR2 (germline): LNHNV, YYDKDF (reference sequence). The CDR3 region is CATSSDYGQGGLVFF. CDR3 sequence (DNA): TGTGCCACCAGCTCAGACTATGGACAGGGAGGGCTGGTATTCTTT.

The CDR3 bases are TGTGCCAGTAGCAGGGGAACTCAGCCCCAGCATTTT. Translating it yields CASSRGTQPQHF. V is TRBV19 and J is TRBJ1-5, with a tentative D call TRBD1 (6 bases). The CDR3 runs to 12 residues. CDR1 LNHDA and CDR2 SQIVND come from the germline V gene (reference sequence). V shed 6 bases and J shed 6 bases, with 9 bases lying between them.

This clone was seen a few times. A much larger clone sits a single nucleotide away, making a read error possible. In nucleotides, the CDR3 is TGTGCCAGCAGCCCGACGGGGAACTATGGCTACACCTTC. Amino acids: CASSPTGNYGYTF. The chain uses TRBV6-5 and TRBJ1-2; D is unresolved. The germline V gene encodes CDR1 MNHEY and CDR2 SVGAGI. The CDR3 loop spans 13 amino acids. The ends were cut back, 6 bases at V and 2 bases at J, with 10 bases in the middle.

This rearrangement joins TRBV2 to TRBJ1-1; no reliable D call. V shed 1 base and J shed 11 bases, with 17 bases lying between them. This CDR3 has 14 amino acids. Germline values: CDR1 SNHLY, CDR2 FYNNEI. CDR3: CASSEGVLGGRAFF. DNA of the CDR3: TGTGCCAGCAGTGAAGGGGTCCTGGGAGGGAGGGCTTTCTTT.

This clone was recorded only once. The chain joins TRBV15 to TRBJ1-1; 7 bases line up with TRBD1. The CDR3 spans 14 residues. Germline CDR1 and CDR2: LNHNV and YYDKDF (reference sequence). The J segment lost 3 bases and the V segment lost 3 bases, leaving 4 bases of the junction unmatched. CDR3: CATSSGQADTEAFF. The CDR3 nucleotides are TGTGCCACCAGCAGCGGACAGGCTGACACTGAAGCTTTCTTT.

Turning to this clone: Other DNA sequences in this sample translate to the same CDR3. V usage is TRBV18 and J usage is TRBJ1-1, with D possibly being TRBD1 (6 bases). The ends were cut back, 0 bases at V and 0 bases at J, with 11 bases in the middle. Germline V gene sequence: CDR1 KGHSH, CDR2 LQKENI. The CDR3 is 16 residues long. The CDR3 bases are TGTGCCAGCTCACCACCTGGACAGCCCATGAACACTGAAGCTTTCTTT. Protein product: CASSPPGQPMNTEAFF.

The genes are TRBV19 and TRBJ1-3; D perhaps matches TRBD1 (5 bases). The V and J ends lost 8 bases and 4 bases respectively, with 15 bases between them. This CDR3 has 14 residues. CDR1 is LNHDA and CDR2 is SQIVND in the germline V gene (reference sequence). Written as DNA, the CDR3 is TGTGCCAGTCTAACAGGAGGGCTCGGAAACACCATATATTTT. Translated, it gives CASLTGGLGNTIYF.

This clone appeared a single time. The rearrangement joins TRBV10-3 to TRBJ1-5; D might be TRBD1 (6 bases). The CDR3 is 14 residues long. V lost 4 bases to trimming and J lost 2 bases, with 9 bases between them. Germline V CDR1 and CDR2: ENHRY, SYGVKD. Written as DNA, the CDR3 is TGTGCCATCAGTGGGGGGGGCCGCAATCAGCCCCAGCATTTT. It encodes CAISGGGRNQPQHF.

The chain uses TRBV11-2 and TRBJ2-5, with TRBD2 as a possible D gene (5 bases). CDR1 is SGHAT and CDR2 is FQNNGV in the germline V gene. This CDR3 spans 16 amino acids. V shed 2 bases and J shed 4 bases, with 17 bases lying between them. CDR3 bases: TGTGCCAGCAGCTTAAGCCTCAGGTTAGAGGGAGAGACCCAGTACTTC. Encoded protein: CASSLSLRLEGETQYF.

This sequence joins TRBV5-4 and TRBJ1-5, with 10 bases matching TRBD1. CDR3 length equals 15 residues. The trim removed 0 bases at V and 7 bases at J, leaving 4 bases unmatched. The germline CDR1 and CDR2 sequences are SGHNT and YYREEE (reference sequence). In DNA form, the CDR3 reads TGTGCCAGCAGCTTGGGACAGGGGGCAGAGCAGCCCCAGCATTTT. This gives the protein CASSLGQGAEQPQHF.

The chain employs TRBV10-2 and TRBJ2-7, with 8 bases identical to TRBD1. CDR3 length: 15 residues. Germline CDR1 WSHSY, CDR2 SAAADI. V shed 7 bases and J 4 bases; nucleotides not matched to a gene: 12. For the CDR3, the DNA is TGCGCCAGCACAACAGTCACAGGGGGTTTGTACGAGCAGTACTTC. It is translated as CASTTVTGGLYEQYF.

A few counts support this clone. V usage is TRBV19 and J usage is TRBJ1-4; no clear D gene. Germline V gene lookup returns CDR1 LNHDA and CDR2 SQIVND (reference sequence). Trimming took 5 bases from V and 5 from J, leaving 9 bases between them. The CDR3 sequence is 13 residues long. CDR3: CASSPRENEKLFF. CDR3 nucleotide sequence: TGTGCCAGTAGTCCTAGGGAGAATGAAAAACTGTTTTTT.

This clone appeared a single time. This rearrangement joins TRBV5-4 to TRBJ1-5, with 9 bases identical to TRBD1. Germline V gene lookup returns CDR1 SGHNT and CDR2 YYREEE (reference sequence). Trimming at V came to 4 bases and at J to 4 bases, leaving 3 bases not matched to a gene. This CDR3 region has 14 residues. CDR3 DNA sequence: TGTGCCAGCAGCCGGGACAGGGCGAATCAGCCCCAGCATTTT. Translating it yields CASSRDRANQPQHF. The full variable domain, completed using reference TRBV5-4 and TRBJ1-5, is ETGVTQSPTHLIKTRGQQVTLRCSSQSGHNTVSWYQQALGQGPQFIFQYYREEENGRGNFPPRFSGLQFPNYSSELNVNALELDDSALYLCASSRDRANQPQHFGDGTRLSIL.